The rows below give T cell receptor beta chains drawn from one sample of a study of response to subunit inactivated influenza vaccine. TCRdb reprocessed the RT-PCR reads with MiXCR, giving one entry per CDR3 protein. The data show fewer than 350,000 distinct CDR3 sequences, with roughly 22% seen just once and about 9.4% held by the top ten. The sequencing used PBMCs from blood, collected about 19 months after vaccination. The receptors derive from a man aged 50 to 69 who received an inactivated influenza vaccine. Each CDR3 is given with its conserved first and last residue. D genes are given only for firm matches. Not every row has a clone size; where given, it reads once, few, many or a size class.

cdr3_nt,cdr3_aa,d_call,j_call,clone_size,v_call
TGTGCCAGCAGCCCGGACAGGGGGCTCGGGCCCCAGCATTTT,CASSPDRGLGPQHF,TRBD1,TRBJ1-5,-,TRBV7-2
TGTGCCAGCTCACCAGAGACAGGGAGCCCTGAAAAACTGTTTTTT,CASSPETGSPEKLFF,TRBD1,TRBJ1-4,-,TRBV18
TGCAGTGCTAGAGATCCCGTTAACAGGAACACTGAAGCTTTCTTT,CSARDPVNRNTEAFF,-,TRBJ1-1,few,TRBV20-1
TGTGCCAGCAGCGACAGTAATTCACCCCTCCACTTT,CASSDSNSPLHF,-,TRBJ1-6,-,TRBV9
TGTGCCATCAGTCTTGACCGATACGAGCAGTACTTC,CAISLDRYEQYF,-,TRBJ2-7,-,TRBV10-3
TGCGCCAGCAGCTTGGGGGCAGGGCTTAATGAAAAACTGTTTTTT,CASSLGAGLNEKLFF,-,TRBJ1-4,few,TRBV5-1
TGCGCCAGCAGCTTGGCCGGGGGAACCAAAAACATTCAGTACTTC,CASSLAGGTKNIQYF,-,TRBJ2-4,-,TRBV5-1
TGCGCCAGCAGCTTAATGCCCTGGAACACTGAAGCTTTCTTT,CASSLMPWNTEAFF,-,TRBJ1-1,many,TRBV5-1
TGTGCCAGCAGTTTGCTGCAGGGGCCACGTACCCAGTACTTC,CASSLLQGPRTQYF,-,TRBJ2-5,few,TRBV12-3/TRBV12-4
TGCGCCAGCAGACAAGGGATGTACACCACCGGGGAGCTGTTTTTT,CASRQGMYTTGELFF,-,TRBJ2-2,few,TRBV4-1
TGTGCCAGCAGCCAGTTTTCAAAGGGGGCGCGTCATGGCTACACCTTC,CASSQFSKGARHGYTF,TRBD1,TRBJ1-2,-,TRBV3-1
TGCGCCAGCAGCCAAGATCGAGCACAGGGTCCTTTCTTT,CASSQDRAQGPFF,-,TRBJ1-1,many,TRBV4-3
TGTGCCAGCAGCTCTACGCTTCGCCTTAATGAAAAACTGTTTTTT,CASSSTLRLNEKLFF,-,TRBJ1-4,few,TRBV5-6
TGTGCCAGCAGCCCGCCCTATGGAAGGAGTACTTCTGAAGCTTTCTTT,CASSPPYGRSTSEAFF,-,TRBJ1-1,many,TRBV14
TGCAGTGCCCTTGAGGGGCTCTCCTACGAGCAGTACTTC,CSALEGLSYEQYF,-,TRBJ2-7,-,TRBV20-1
TGTGCCAGCAGTCCGGACAGGGCTATTGGAGGCTACACCTTC,CASSPDRAIGGYTF,TRBD1,TRBJ1-2,many,TRBV12-3/TRBV12-4
TGTGCCAGCAGTGCCGGCCTCATGAACACTGAAGCTTTCTTT,CASSAGLMNTEAFF,-,TRBJ1-1,few,TRBV6-1
TGCAGCGTTGTTAGGGGCAGCTCCTACGAGCAGTACTTC,CSVVRGSSYEQYF,-,TRBJ2-7,-,TRBV29-1
TGTGCCAGCAGCTCCGGGACAGCGACTAATAACTATGGCTACACCTTC,CASSSGTATNNYGYTF,TRBD1,TRBJ1-2,-,TRBV7-2
TGTGCCACCAGCAGAGAACTAGCGGGAGCCTACGAGCAGTACTTC,CATSRELAGAYEQYF,TRBD2,TRBJ2-7,-,TRBV15
TGTGCCAGCAGCCCCCCCGGAGGGCAGTACAATCAGCCCCAGCATTTT,CASSPPGGQYNQPQHF,-,TRBJ1-5,-,TRBV7-3
TGCAGCGTTAGCGCTCAGAAGAACACTGAAGCTTTCTTT,CSVSAQKNTEAFF,-,TRBJ1-1,few,TRBV29-1
TGTGCCAGCAGCGTAGATCAGGGGGAGCTGTTTTTT,CASSVDQGELFF,-,TRBJ2-2,-,TRBV9
TGCAGTGCTAGGGGGACAGGGGGATTTGACACTGAAGCTTTCTTT,CSARGTGGFDTEAFF,TRBD1,TRBJ1-1,-,TRBV20-1
TGCAGTGCTAGAGACCTCTTATACAATGAGCAGTTCTTC,CSARDLLYNEQFF,-,TRBJ2-1,-,TRBV20-1
TGTGCCTGCATTTCGGTGAAGGTGGCTTTCTTT,CACISVKVAFF,-,TRBJ1-1,-,TRBV30
TGCGCCAGCAGCGGAAGACAGGGCGGGACCACTGAAGCTTTCTTT,CASSGRQGGTTEAFF,TRBD1,TRBJ1-1,-,TRBV5-1
TGCGCCAGCAGTCATCAGACCCCGGGACAGGGGTGGAAGTCCTATAATTCACCCCTCCACTTT,CASSHQTPGQGWKSYNSPLHF,TRBD1,TRBJ1-6,many,TRBV23-1
TGCAGCGTTGAATCCGGGGCCAGGAACACTGAAGCTTTCTTT,CSVESGARNTEAFF,-,TRBJ1-1,-,TRBV29-1
TGTGCCAGCAGTTTAAGCACCACCGGGGAGCTGTTTTTT,CASSLSTTGELFF,-,TRBJ2-2,-,TRBV12-3/TRBV12-4
TGTGCCAGCAGCTTAGCGCAGGGGGTTGAAAAACTGTTTTTT,CASSLAQGVEKLFF,TRBD1,TRBJ1-4,many,TRBV7-2
TGTGCCAGCAGCTTGGTAACCCAACCCTACAATGAGCAGTTCTTC,CASSLVTQPYNEQFF,-,TRBJ2-1,-,TRBV5-5
TGCCCAATGACCGGGCCACGAAGCCACCCTCAATATAGCAATCAGCCCCAGCATTTT,CPMTGPRSHPQYSNQPQHF,-,TRBJ1-5,few,TRBV10-2
TGTGCCAGCAGCAAAGCGGTTCGGACAGGGAGCAATCAGCCCCAGCATTTT,CASSKAVRTGSNQPQHF,-,TRBJ1-5,-,TRBV21-1
TGTGCCAGTAGTATAGGTCTGTATCGCAGGGAAAGCAATCAGCCCCAGCATTTT,CASSIGLYRRESNQPQHF,-,TRBJ1-5,many,TRBV19
TGTGCTAGCAGAGGGGACAGAGGAGGCATCTACGAGCAGTACTTC,CASRGDRGGIYEQYF,TRBD1,TRBJ2-7,few,TRBV12-3/TRBV12-4
TGCGCCAGCAGCCCGGGGACAGGGATCTATGGCTACACCTTC,CASSPGTGIYGYTF,TRBD1,TRBJ1-2,few,TRBV5-1
TGCAGTGCCTACCGGTACCCTAACACCGGGGAGCTGTTTTTT,CSAYRYPNTGELFF,-,TRBJ2-2,once,TRBV20-1
TGTGCCAGCAGTCCGAACGGACAAGAGACCCAGTACTTC,CASSPNGQETQYF,-,TRBJ2-5,few,TRBV2
TGTGCCAGCAGTTACATGGGCCAGCCTCGGGAAAAACTGTTTTTT,CASSYMGQPREKLFF,-,TRBJ1-4,-,TRBV6-2/TRBV6-3
TGTGCCATCAGTGACGGGACGATTAGCACAGATACGCAGTATTTT,CAISDGTISTDTQYF,-,TRBJ2-3,many,TRBV10-3
TGTGCCAGCAGTTACGATTCCCCCTCTGGTGTGACAGGGACCCTCAATCAGCCCCAGCATTTT,CASSYDSPSGVTGTLNQPQHF,TRBD1,TRBJ1-5,many,TRBV6-5
TGTGCCAGCAGTTTAGGAGTGTGGAATGAGCAGTTCTTC,CASSLGVWNEQFF,-,TRBJ2-1,few,TRBV27
TGTGCCAGCTCCCCAGGGGAGGGGCAGTTCTTC,CASSPGEGQFF,-,TRBJ2-1,few,TRBV18
TGTGCCATCAGTGACTCCGGGGTTGGCACCGGGGAGCTGTTTTTT,CAISDSGVGTGELFF,-,TRBJ2-2,few,TRBV10-3
TGTGCCAGTAGTATACAGGCTGGACTGGAGACTGAAGCTTTCTTT,CASSIQAGLETEAFF,-,TRBJ1-1,few,TRBV19
TGCGCCAGCAGCTTCCACCGAGGACTGCAAGAGACCCAGTACTTC,CASSFHRGLQETQYF,-,TRBJ2-5,few,TRBV5-1
TGCAGCGGGGGTAGACAGGGGACAATAGCTGAAGCTTTCTTT,CSGGRQGTIAEAFF,TRBD1,TRBJ1-1,many,TRBV29-1
TGTGCCAGCAGCTTAGTAGAACGGCAGGGGGTAAAGGGCTACACCTTC,CASSLVERQGVKGYTF,TRBD1,TRBJ1-2,-,TRBV7-2
TGTGCCAGCAGCCCCGGGGGTAATAGCAATCAGCCCCAGCATTTT,CASSPGGNSNQPQHF,-,TRBJ1-5,-,TRBV11-2
TGTGCCAGCAGTGAACGGACAGGGAGGCAGCCCCAGCATTTT,CASSERTGRQPQHF,TRBD1,TRBJ1-5,many,TRBV2
TGTGCCAGCAGTTGGGGAAAACTAAAAAACACCATATATTTT,CASSWGKLKNTIYF,-,TRBJ1-3,-,TRBV4-2
TGCAGTGCTAGTCAGGGGTGGGGGGGTGATGGCTACACCTTC,CSASQGWGGDGYTF,-,TRBJ1-2,few,TRBV20-1
TGCGCCAGCAGGAAGGGGGACGGAGATACGCAGTATTTT,CASRKGDGDTQYF,-,TRBJ2-3,-,TRBV5-1
TGTGCCAGCAGATCGGACAGGGTTGGTAATTCACCCCTCCACTTT,CASRSDRVGNSPLHF,TRBD1,TRBJ1-6,few,TRBV6-1
TGTGCCAGCAGCTTAGACAGCAGGGAGCTGTTTTTT,CASSLDSRELFF,-,TRBJ2-2,once,TRBV7-2
TGTGCCAGCAGTTACTCGAGGAACTCCCTGATGACCGGGGAGCTGTTTTTT,CASSYSRNSLMTGELFF,-,TRBJ2-2,-,TRBV6-5
TGCAGTGCTACGGACAGCGGGAATTCACCCCTCCACTTT,CSATDSGNSPLHF,-,TRBJ1-6,-,TRBV20-1
TGCAGTGCTAGGAGCCGCCAGGGCCAAAGCAATCAGCCCCAGCATTTT,CSARSRQGQSNQPQHF,-,TRBJ1-5,many,TRBV20-1